The rows below give T cell receptor beta chains drawn from one sample of a study of monozygotic twins with inflammatory bowel disease. TCRdb reprocessed the 5' RACE reads and stores each CDR3 protein as one record, lacking DNA. This listing includes more than 350,000 distinct CDR3 sequences. The sample taken for sequencing was blood. The receptors come from a human donor with ulcerative colitis or Crohn's disease, or a healthy co-twin of an affected twin (not recorded which). Each CDR3 is given with its conserved first and last residue.

j_gene: TRBJ2-2
v_gene: TRBV27
CDR3aa: CASSVRVGGELFF

j_gene: TRBJ1-6
v_gene: TRBV4-1
CDR3aa: CASSHIDREVSPLHF

j_gene: TRBJ2-7
v_gene: TRBV7-2
CDR3aa: CASSSLTVSYEQYF

j_gene: TRBJ1-4
v_gene: TRBV19
CDR3aa: CASSIGQGGEKLFF

j_gene: TRBJ2-1
v_gene: TRBV4-3
CDR3aa: CASSNPLGGALLNAHSYSEQFF

j_gene: TRBJ2-1
v_gene: TRBV14
CDR3aa: CASSQDRGPNEQFF

j_gene: TRBJ2-1
v_gene: TRBV20-1
CDR3aa: CSGSGPDNEQFF

j_gene: TRBJ1-1
v_gene: TRBV6-4
CDR3aa: CASRAQGWDTEAFF

j_gene: TRBJ1-4
v_gene: TRBV4-1
CDR3aa: CASSHSPTEKLFF

j_gene: TRBJ2-1
v_gene: TRBV12-3/TRBV12-4
CDR3aa: CASSRTRPNEQFF

j_gene: TRBJ2-7
v_gene: TRBV7-6
CDR3aa: CASSLSYYYEQYF

j_gene: TRBJ2-3
v_gene: TRBV11-1
CDR3aa: CASSLRRAGWDTQYF

j_gene: TRBJ1-1
v_gene: TRBV20-1
CDR3aa: CSAPEMQPNTEAFF

j_gene: TRBJ2-2
v_gene: TRBV10-3
CDR3aa: CAISEQTGANTGELFF

j_gene: TRBJ1-5
v_gene: TRBV21-1
CDR3aa: CASSKGGDTGQPQHF

j_gene: TRBJ2-5
v_gene: TRBV7-9
CDR3aa: CASSLGAGRLLVETQYF

j_gene: TRBJ2-1
v_gene: TRBV7-8
CDR3aa: CASSGQGLAGGPSSYNEQFF

j_gene: TRBJ1-5
v_gene: TRBV28
CDR3aa: CASSPMGLQGADQPQHF

j_gene: TRBJ1-4
v_gene: TRBV20-1
CDR3aa: CSLPGATNEKLFF

j_gene: TRBJ2-1
v_gene: TRBV18
CDR3aa: CASSPTDTYNEQFF

j_gene: TRBJ2-5
v_gene: TRBV24-1
CDR3aa: CATSRGGEETQYF

j_gene: TRBJ2-1
v_gene: TRBV5-1
CDR3aa: CASSPKDRSYNEQFF

j_gene: TRBJ2-7
v_gene: TRBV19
CDR3aa: CASRTQAGTYEQYF

j_gene: TRBJ1-5
v_gene: TRBV6-2/TRBV6-3
CDR3aa: CASSPTGGGQPQHF

j_gene: TRBJ2-6
v_gene: TRBV30
CDR3aa: CAWSVFPGANVLTF

j_gene: TRBJ1-4
v_gene: TRBV20-1
CDR3aa: CSAKYQSGIIEKLFF

j_gene: TRBJ2-3
v_gene: TRBV5-4
CDR3aa: CASSPGEFADTQYF

j_gene: TRBJ1-5
v_gene: TRBV7-2
CDR3aa: CASSPTGGLNQPQHF

j_gene: TRBJ2-5
v_gene: TRBV20-1
CDR3aa: CSLPSRDGQETQYF

j_gene: TRBJ2-1
v_gene: TRBV18
CDR3aa: CASSPRDYNEQFF

j_gene: TRBJ2-7
v_gene: TRBV5-1
CDR3aa: CASSLAMTSGTTYEQYF

j_gene: TRBJ1-1
v_gene: TRBV20-1
CDR3aa: CSASGPGRGQDTEAFF

j_gene: TRBJ2-5
v_gene: TRBV29-1
CDR3aa: CSVHEPSGGTQYF

j_gene: TRBJ1-1
v_gene: TRBV6-1
CDR3aa: CASSLLKGGSEAFF

j_gene: TRBJ1-1
v_gene: TRBV5-1
CDR3aa: CASSFGAANTEAFF

j_gene: TRBJ1-4
v_gene: TRBV4-2
CDR3aa: CASSQDYRAGGLTLFF

j_gene: TRBJ2-1
v_gene: TRBV10-3
CDR3aa: CAISGPTSGSLSYNEQFF

j_gene: TRBJ2-5
v_gene: TRBV3-1
CDR3aa: CASSQSGTGTLEYF

j_gene: TRBJ2-7
v_gene: TRBV5-6
CDR3aa: CASSLGGLAGDTTGFFSEQYF

j_gene: TRBJ1-4
v_gene: TRBV10-3
CDR3aa: CAISRDRGEKLFF

j_gene: TRBJ1-1
v_gene: TRBV5-1
CDR3aa: CASSLRTGMGTEAFF

j_gene: TRBJ2-7
v_gene: TRBV20-1
CDR3aa: CSARGDRGNEQYF

j_gene: TRBJ1-6
v_gene: TRBV25-1
CDR3aa: CASSEYSGDNSPLHF

j_gene: TRBJ2-5
v_gene: TRBV9
CDR3aa: CASDAGRGETQYF

j_gene: TRBJ2-2
v_gene: TRBV9
CDR3aa: CASSVINTGELFF

j_gene: TRBJ2-3
v_gene: TRBV30
CDR3aa: CAWSEGTVSTDTQYF

j_gene: TRBJ2-5
v_gene: TRBV3-1
CDR3aa: CASSQDRPRQETQYF

j_gene: TRBJ2-3
v_gene: TRBV2
CDR3aa: CASSPSPTGDTQYF

j_gene: TRBJ2-3
v_gene: TRBV5-1
CDR3aa: CASGPGTPSTDTQYF

j_gene: TRBJ2-5
v_gene: TRBV5-1
CDR3aa: CASSLAWTQYQETQYF

j_gene: TRBJ1-4
v_gene: TRBV15
CDR3aa: CATRPIGTGKNEKLFF

j_gene: TRBJ2-3
v_gene: TRBV20-1
CDR3aa: CSARDGLAGADTQYF

j_gene: TRBJ2-7
v_gene: TRBV20-1
CDR3aa: CSVSQGASYEQYF